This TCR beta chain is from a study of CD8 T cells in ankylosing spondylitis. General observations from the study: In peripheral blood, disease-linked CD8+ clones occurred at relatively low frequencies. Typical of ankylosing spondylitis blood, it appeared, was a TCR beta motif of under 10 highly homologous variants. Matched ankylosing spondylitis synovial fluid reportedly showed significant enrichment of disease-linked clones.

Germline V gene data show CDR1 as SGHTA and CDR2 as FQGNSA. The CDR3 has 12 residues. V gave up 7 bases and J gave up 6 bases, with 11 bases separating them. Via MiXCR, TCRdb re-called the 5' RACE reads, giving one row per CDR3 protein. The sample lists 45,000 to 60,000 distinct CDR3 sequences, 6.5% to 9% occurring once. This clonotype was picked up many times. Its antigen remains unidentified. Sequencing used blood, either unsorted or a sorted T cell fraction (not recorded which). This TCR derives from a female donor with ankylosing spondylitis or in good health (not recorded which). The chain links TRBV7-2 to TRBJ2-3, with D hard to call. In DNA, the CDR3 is TGTGCCAGCACCCTCCTTGGGGATACGCAGTATTTT. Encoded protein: CASTLLGDTQYF.